These 13 T cell receptor beta chains share one sample of origin, sequenced in a study of OX40 agonist ivuxolimab in advanced cancers. Generated by immunoSEQ multiplex PCR, the TCRdb table keeps only in-frame clones and is missing some. The data contain fewer than 85,000 clones, roughly 90% of them singletons. Sequencing used CD4+ or CD8+ T cells sorted from blood, obtained in a trial of the OX40 agonist ivuxolimab. Receptor source: an adult with an advanced solid tumor such as melanoma, head and neck, liver or kidney cancer.

The chain carries TRBV28 and TRBJ2-4, with 8 bases lining up with TRBD1. Germline lookup yields CDR1 MDHEN and CDR2 SYDVKM. The junction had 10 bases not matched to a gene; V was cut back by 6 bases and J by 3 bases. The CDR3 length is 16 residues. CDR3 in DNA: TGTGCCAGCAGGCCACCGGGACAGGTTGACAAAAACATTCAGTACTTC. Its protein product is CASRPPGQVDKNIQYF.

The chain couples TRBV6-1 to TRBJ1-4; 7 nucleotides align to TRBD1. This CDR3 has 14 amino acids. Per the germline V gene, CDR1 is MNHNS and CDR2 is SASEGT. The trim removed 6 bases at V and 8 bases at J, leaving 9 bases unmatched. The CDR3 bases are TGTGCCAGCAGCGAACAGGGGCGGGAAGAAAAACTGTTTTTT. Translation gives CASSEQGREEKLFF.

The CDR3 nucleotides read TGTGCCAGCAGTCCCCCTGGGGGGGGACGGGGCGAGCAGTACTTC. It specifies CASSPPGGGRGEQYF. V usage is TRBV28 and J usage is TRBJ2-7; 7 nucleotides line up with TRBD2. The CDR3 consists of 15 residues. Per the germline V gene, CDR1 is MDHEN and CDR2 is SYDVKM. V shed 5 bases, J shed 6 bases, and the junction held 13 bases outside the gene matches.

The J gene is TRBJ1-1, the V gene TRBV7-9, with 7 bases lining up with TRBD1. This CDR3 region has 16 residues. V gave up 5 bases and J gave up 3 bases; unmatched junction bases: 12. Germline-derived CDR1 and CDR2 are SEHNR and FQNEAQ (reference sequence). DNA of the CDR3: TGTGCCAGCAGCCTTAGGTTGACAGGGTTGGACACTGAAGCTTTCTTT. It is translated as CASSLRLTGLDTEAFF.

The chain is built from TRBV15 and TRBJ2-7, with 9 bases lining up with TRBD2. Germline CDR1 LNHNV, CDR2 YYDKDF (reference sequence). The CDR3 loop spans 16 amino acids. Trimming at V came to 0 bases and at J to 6 bases, leaving 9 bases not matched to a gene. In DNA form, the CDR3 reads TGTGCCACCAGCAGAGATCGAGGGCTAGCGGGATCCGAGCAGTACTTC. The encoded protein is CATSRDRGLAGSEQYF.

The chain links TRBV4-2 to TRBJ2-1, with D perhaps TRBD2 (6 bases). V was shortened by 4 bases and J by 5 bases, with 15 bases between the two germline ends. This CDR3 is built from 15 residues. Germline V gives CDR1 LGHNA, CDR2 YNFKEQ. CDR3 DNA sequence: TGTGCCAGCAGCCCCCCGGTGGGCGGGAACAATGAGCAGTTCTTC. Its translation is CASSPPVGGNNEQFF.

V is TRBV6-1 and J is TRBJ2-7, with unresolved D. This CDR3 contains 15 residues. The germline V and J ends were trimmed by 0 bases and 0 bases, with 9 bases remaining between them. Germline V gives CDR1 MNHNS, CDR2 SASEGT. The CDR3 region is CASSEALQASYEQYF. The CDR3 nucleotides are TGTGCCAGCAGTGAAGCGCTTCAGGCCTCCTACGAGCAGTACTTC.

The chain carries TRBV2 and TRBJ1-6; possibly TRBD1 for D (5 bases). V lost 6 bases to trimming and J lost 14 bases, with 17 bases between them. Germline CDR1 SNHLY, CDR2 FYNNEI. CDR3 size: 13 residues. In nucleotides, the CDR3 is TGTGCCAGCAGGGACGGGGGGAGAGAGGCCCTCCACTTT. Translating it yields CASRDGGREALHF.

The rearrangement links TRBV10-2 to TRBJ2-5; D may be TRBD2 (6 bases). This CDR3 comprises 14 residues. The V end was cut by 7 bases, the J end by 1 base, with 13 bases between. The germline gives CDR1 WSHSY, CDR2 SAAADI. The CDR3 nucleotides are TGCGCCAGCACTCGGGCTAGCGTCCAAGAGACCCAGTACTTC. Protein product: CASTRASVQETQYF.

This clone has only a few counts. The chain couples TRBV6-5 to TRBJ2-7, with no clear D. CDR3 length equals 16 residues. Germline V lookup: CDR1 MNHEY, CDR2 SVGAGI. The V end was cut by 0 bases, the J end by 0 bases, with 12 bases between. CDR3 region: CASSYSASAHSYEQYF. CDR3 coding DNA: TGTGCCAGCAGTTACTCGGCCAGCGCCCACTCCTACGAGCAGTACTTC.

The chain combines TRBV5-4 with TRBJ2-1; no firm D call. Germline V gene sequence: CDR1 SGHNT, CDR2 YYREEE (reference sequence). This CDR3 contains 13 residues. Trimming pared 4 bases from V and 6 bases from J, leaving 11 bases between. The CDR3 coding sequence is TGTGCCAGCAGCCCCTTGGCCCCCAATGAGCAGTTCTTC. Protein sequence: CASSPLAPNEQFF.

In DNA, the CDR3 is TGCGCCAGCAGTGCGACAGGGAACACTGAAGCTTTCTTT. Protein product: CASSATGNTEAFF. The genes are TRBV5-1 and TRBJ1-1, with D maybe TRBD1 (6 bases). V gave up 5 bases and J gave up 1 base, with 9 bases separating them. This CDR3 has 13 residues. The germline gives CDR1 SGHRS, CDR2 YFSETQ.

This sequence joins TRBV30 and TRBJ2-7; TRBD2 might be the D (7 bases). Deletions cut 0 bases from V and 3 bases from J, with 12 bases between. The CDR3 is made up of 14 amino acids. Germline CDR1 is GTSNPN and CDR2 is SVGIG (reference sequence). The CDR3 region has the DNA TGTGCCTGGAGTGTACGGGGGGCGAGCTACGAGCAGTACTTC. Translation gives CAWSVRGASYEQYF.